The 8 T cell receptor beta chains listed next were all sequenced from one sample in a study of blood T cell repertoires in COVID-19. The table came from immunoSEQ multiplex PCR; TCRdb's copy has only in-frame clones and leaves some out. Of about 120,000 clones in the sample, just under 80% were seen once. Material for sequencing was peripheral blood. Receptors originate from a man in his sixties with active or convalescent COVID-19.

The gene calls are TRBV5-4 and TRBJ2-3; D is possibly TRBD1 (5 bases). Germline CDR1 SGHNT, CDR2 YYREEE (reference sequence). The V end lost 5 bases, the J end lost 3 bases, and 16 bases lay between the germline ends. This CDR3 is 15 amino acids long. For the CDR3, the DNA is TGTGCCAGCAGTCCTACAGCAAAGGGGACAGATACGCAGTATTTT. Protein sequence: CASSPTAKGTDTQYF.

Turning to this clone: The sample has other DNA sequences that encode this CDR3 too. The V gene is TRBV29-1, the J gene TRBJ2-7; TRBD1 agrees at 9 bases. J was trimmed by 1 base and V by 3 bases; bases with no gene match: 1. Germline V CDR1 and CDR2: SQVTM, ANQGSEA. The CDR3 extends over 13 amino acids. The CDR3 region has the DNA TGCAGCGTTGAGGACAGGGGATCCTACGAGCAGTACTTC. Translating gives CSVEDRGSYEQYF.

The chain joins TRBV4-3 to TRBJ2-7; 8 bases match TRBD2. V trimming: 4 bases; J trimming: 2 bases; junction bases outside the gene matches: 7. Germline-derived CDR1 and CDR2 are LGHNA and YSLEER. The CDR3 covers 15 residues. The CDR3 spells CASSRDSGAPYEQYF. The CDR3 DNA is TGCGCCAGCAGCCGAGATAGCGGGGCTCCCTACGAGCAGTACTTC.

V usage is TRBV7-8 and J usage is TRBJ2-7; 9 positions agree with TRBD1. The CDR3 spans 14 residues. J lost 8 bases, V lost 8 bases, and 13 bases had no gene match. The V gene's germline CDR1 is SGHVS and CDR2 FQNEAQ. The CDR3 nucleotides read TGTGCCAGCGGCCAGGGACAGGGAATTAATCAGCAGTACTTC. Translating gives CASGQGQGINQQYF.

The chain combines TRBV29-1 with TRBJ2-5; 9 bases align to TRBD1. Germline lookup yields CDR1 SQVTM and CDR2 ANQGSEA. This CDR3 comprises 13 residues. With 6 bases clipped from V and 3 bases from J, the junction kept 5 bases outside the gene matches. CDR3 nucleotide sequence: TGCAGCGTGACACAGGGGGCAAAAGAGACCCAGTACTTC. Amino acid sequence: CSVTQGAKETQYF.

The gene calls are TRBV20-1 and TRBJ2-6, with 8 positions matching TRBD2. From germline, CDR1 is DFQATT and CDR2 SNEGSKA (reference sequence). V shed 3 bases and J 1 base; nucleotides not matched to a gene: 8. There are 17 residues in the CDR3. The CDR3 DNA sequence: TGCAGTGCTAGTACTAGCGGAGGAGGTTCTGGGGCCAACGTCCTGACTTTC. It encodes CSASTSGGGSGANVLTF.

The chain's CDR3 is CASSQDRNYGYTF. The CDR3 DNA reads TGTGCCAGCAGCCAGGACAGGAACTATGGCTACACCTTC. The genes are TRBV4-2 and TRBJ1-2; 7 bases fit TRBD1. Losses at the gene ends were 3 bases for V and 2 bases for J; bases not matched to a gene: 0. CDR1 LGHNA and CDR2 YNFKEQ come from the germline V gene. This CDR3 region has 13 residues.

DNA of the CDR3: TGTGCCAGCAGCCGACTAGCGGGAGGGCTCTCCTACGAGCAGTACTTC. It is translated as CASSRLAGGLSYEQYF. This chain connects TRBV28 to TRBJ2-7, with TRBD2 matching over 14 bases. Looked up from germline, CDR1 is MDHEN and CDR2 is SYDVKM. Trimming took 6 bases from V and 0 from J; bases not matched to a gene: 4. This CDR3 is built from 16 residues.